The clone carrying this TCR beta chain was detected only once. This sample is drawn from a study of blood T cell repertoires in COVID-19. Study context: Some COVID-19 samples were acute and others convalescent; all came from the United States, Italy and Spain. From T cells, B-cell-depleted T cells, or PBMCs came the material, which was cDNA or gDNA.

Original processing methods: Nucleated cell counts were estimated from reference gene primer amplification. Profiled with immunoSEQ multiplex PCR; TCRdb holds only in-frame clones, not every one. The V and J calls and clone size are taken from that table; D and trimming were inferred from the DNA. The repertoire consists of under 350,000 clones, with around 90% occurring once and the leading ten covering around 2%. Trimming removed 0 bases at V and 6 bases at J, with 9 bases between. The germline CDR1 and CDR2 sequences are SGHAT and FQNNGV. The CDR3 loop spans 14 amino acids. The chain carries TRBV11-2 and TRBJ1-5, with D perhaps matching TRBD1 (5 bases). This TCR was sampled from a man over 45 with acute or convalescent COVID-19. Sequencing was performed on peripheral blood. The CDR3 region is CASSLDPGLQPQHF. Here the CDR3 DNA reads TGTGCCAGCAGCTTAGATCCGGGACTTCAGCCCCAGCATTTT.